Listed below are T cell receptor beta chains from one sample, sequenced in a study of response to subunit inactivated influenza vaccine. From the RT-PCR reads, TCRdb called clonotypes with MiXCR, one entry per CDR3 protein. The top ten clones hold roughly 13% of a sample with 490,000 or so distinct CDR3 sequences, approximately 7.1% of them seen once. The material sequenced was PBMCs from blood, taken about 23 months after vaccination. These receptor sequences come from a man aged 50 to 75 who received an inactivated influenza vaccine. Each CDR3 is given with its conserved first and last residue. D genes are given only for firm matches. Expanded clones get a size class; other rows say once, few or many, or leave the size out.

D gene,clone size,V gene,J gene,CDR3 DNA,CDR3 protein
NA,few,TRBV10-3,TRBJ1-1,TGTGCCATCAGTGATGAAGAGGGAGCTTTCTTT,CAISDEEGAFF
NA,once,TRBV12-3/TRBV12-4,TRBJ1-5,TGTGCCAGCAGTGTTCGGGCTTATAGCAATCATCCCCAGCATTTT,CASSVRAYSNHPQHF
NA,many,TRBV5-1,TRBJ1-4,TGCGCCAGCAGCTTGGACAGTTCAAATGAAAAACTGTTTTTT,CASSLDSSNEKLFF
NA,many,TRBV7-2,TRBJ1-5,TGTGCCAGCACCTTTGGAGGGAATCAGCCCCAGCATTTT,CASTFGGNQPQHF
NA,many,TRBV10-3,TRBJ2-1,TGTGCCACCCGGGGCCGGGACGGCTCCTACAATGAGCAGTTCTTC,CATRGRDGSYNEQFF
NA,NA,TRBV3-1,TRBJ1-2,TGTGCCAGCAGCCAAGTGTCATCCTATGGCTACACCTTC,CASSQVSSYGYTF
NA,NA,TRBV28,TRBJ1-1,TGTGCCAGCAGTTTATTATACAGTATGGAGATGCACACTGAAGCTTTCTTT,CASSLLYSMEMHTEAFF
NA,many,TRBV5-1,TRBJ2-3,TGCGCCAGCACCCGGGACACTAGCACAGATACGCAGTATTTT,CASTRDTSTDTQYF
NA,NA,TRBV7-2,TRBJ2-1,TGTGCCAGCAATGCGCTCAGCTCCTACAATGAGCAGTTCTTC,CASNALSSYNEQFF
NA,many,TRBV24-1,TRBJ2-1,TGTGCCACCAGTGACCCGGGATCGGGTTACAATGAGCAGTTCTTC,CATSDPGSGYNEQFF
NA,many,TRBV6-2/TRBV6-3,TRBJ2-7,TGTGCCAGCAGTTACGGCACTTCGTCTACCTACGAGCAGTACTTC,CASSYGTSSTYEQYF
NA,few,TRBV10-2,TRBJ1-3,TGCGCCAGCAGTGAGAGGGGCCCTCCTGGAAACACCATATATTTT,CASSERGPPGNTIYF
NA,NA,TRBV5-1,TRBJ2-1,TGCGCCAGCAGCTTGGCCCGGGCCTCCAATGAGCAGTTCTTC,CASSLARASNEQFF
NA,NA,TRBV29-1,TRBJ1-2,TGCAGCGTTGAAATAGTAGGGATGGGGTATGGCTACACCTTC,CSVEIVGMGYGYTF
TRBD1,NA,TRBV20-1,TRBJ2-3,TGCAGTGCTCCGGGACAGGGGGGAGATACGCAGTATTTT,CSAPGQGGDTQYF
NA,NA,TRBV12-3/TRBV12-4,TRBJ2-1,TGTGCCACAACCGTCACCGGCACCCAGGGGGGCAATGAGCAGTTCTTC,CATTVTGTQGGNEQFF
NA,many,TRBV7-2,TRBJ2-7,TGTGCCAGCAGCTTAGCAACAGTACCTTCCTACGAGCAGTACTTC,CASSLATVPSYEQYF
NA,NA,TRBV4-1,TRBJ2-3,TGCGCCAGCAGCCAAGGGATACTAGCAAGAGGTGATACGCAGTATTTT,CASSQGILARGDTQYF
TRBD2,many,TRBV24-1,TRBJ2-3,TGTGCCACCAGTTGGGCGGGGGAAGGAGGAGATACGCAGTATTTT,CATSWAGEGGDTQYF
NA,NA,TRBV10-3,TRBJ1-5,TGTGCCATCAGCGGATCTCCCCGGAATGAGCCCCAGCATTTT,CAISGSPRNEPQHF
TRBD2,NA,TRBV20-1,TRBJ2-1,TGCAGTGCTCCGCGGACTAGCGGATACAATGAGCAGTTCTTC,CSAPRTSGYNEQFF
NA,many,TRBV5-1,TRBJ2-7,TGCGCCAGCAGCTTGGGTATAGGGATCTACGAGCAGTACTTC,CASSLGIGIYEQYF
TRBD2,once,TRBV7-4,TRBJ2-3,TGTGCCTGCAGCCCCGTGGTAGCGGGAGACCCTAGCACAGATACGCAGTATTTT,CACSPVVAGDPSTDTQYF
TRBD1,few,TRBV5-1,TRBJ2-5,TGCGCCAGCAGCCCAGGGGCAGGGGGAAAGGAGACCCAGTACTTC,CASSPGAGGKETQYF
TRBD1,few,TRBV29-1,TRBJ2-1,TGCAGCGTTGAGCCAGGGGGTGGTGAGCAGTTCTTC,CSVEPGGGEQFF
NA,many,TRBV28,TRBJ1-1,TGTGCCAGCAGTTCGCCGGGGGGTTGGAACACTGAAGCTTTCTTT,CASSSPGGWNTEAFF
NA,NA,TRBV4-3,TRBJ2-1,TGCGCCAGCAGCCAAGATCTTGGGACACTTCACAATGAGCAGTTCTTC,CASSQDLGTLHNEQFF
NA,few,TRBV20-1,TRBJ1-3,TGCAGTGCTAGAGATAACGGTCAGCCTGGAAACACCATATATTTT,CSARDNGQPGNTIYF
NA,NA,TRBV12-3/TRBV12-4,TRBJ1-5,TGTGCCAGCGCTCCGGATGGGGTTAACAATCAGCCCCAGCATTTT,CASAPDGVNNQPQHF
TRBD1,many,TRBV4-2,TRBJ2-7,TGTGCCAGCAGCCAACTTACAGGGGGTAAGGACTACGAGCAGTACTTC,CASSQLTGGKDYEQYF
NA,NA,TRBV18,TRBJ1-5,TGTGCCAGCTCACCACAGGAGAGCCCCAATCAGCCCCAGCATTTT,CASSPQESPNQPQHF